One and the same sample provided the 3 T cell receptor beta chains below, sequenced in a study of T-cell reconstitution after alpha-beta-depleted transplantation in children. A library of TCRbeta sequences, prepared with unique molecular identifiers, was generated. MiXCR, applied by TCRdb to the PCR reads, yields one record per CDR3 protein. The sample carries about 260,000 distinct CDR3 sequences, 6.5% to 10% recorded once. The sequenced sample was PBMCs, mostly from graft donor cells, obtained 180 days after TCRalphabeta/CD19-depleted stem cell transplant. The receptors come from a male patient between 5 and 17 years old who had a stem cell transplant for acute lymphoblastic leukemia, so the T cells may come from the graft donor.

This clonotype was observed many times. The rearrangement links TRBV28 to TRBJ2-2; D may be TRBD2 (5 bases). The ends were cut back, 8 bases at V and 5 bases at J, with 9 bases in the middle. Germline CDR1 is MDHEN and CDR2 is SYDVKM. There are 12 residues in the CDR3. CDR3 sequence (DNA): TGTGCCAGCGGACGGGGTACCGGGGAGCTGTTTTTT. Its protein is CASGRGTGELFF.

This clonotype occurred many times. This chain links TRBV7-9 with TRBJ2-7, with 7 bases lining up with TRBD1. CDR1 is SEHNR and CDR2 is FQNEAQ in the germline V gene (reference sequence). The junction had 6 bases not matched to a gene; V was cut back by 4 bases and J by 0 bases. This CDR3 contains 15 residues. CDR3 in amino acids: CASSSGTARSYEQYF. The DNA for the CDR3 is TGTGCCAGCAGCTCCGGGACAGCTCGCTCCTACGAGCAGTACTTC.

Comment on this clonotype: This may arise from a read error, as a much more abundant clone is one base away. The J gene is TRBJ1-5, the V gene TRBV12-3 or TRBV12-4; D not certain. The V end was cut by 4 bases, the J end by 3 bases, with 10 bases between. This CDR3 is built from 14 residues. CDR3 loop: CASSYDINNQPQHF. In DNA form, the CDR3 reads TGTGCCAGCAGTTACGATATTAACAATCAGCCCCAGCATTTT.